This T cell receptor (beta chain) was obtained from a study of blood T cell repertoires in COVID-19. Study-level information: Sites across the United States, Italy and Spain contributed samples from acute and convalescent COVID-19. The analysed material was cDNA or gDNA that came from T cells, B-cell-depleted T cells, or PBMCs.

In the study's own analysis: Amplifying reference gene primers gave estimates of nucleated cell counts. Sequencing used immunoSEQ multiplex PCR; TCRdb keeps in-frame clones, though not all of them. Clone size and V and J calls were adopted from that table, with D and trimming inferred from the DNA. The data show about 210,000 clones, with around four fifths seen just once and around 7.3% held by the top ten. With 3 bases removed from V and 4 bases from J, the gap between germline ends came to 13 bases. The CDR3 spans 15 residues. From germline, CDR1 is MNHNS and CDR2 SASEGT. The sequence came from a woman aged 50 to 65 with active or convalescent COVID-19. This chain links TRBV6-1 with TRBJ1-5; D is possibly TRBD1 (6 bases). Sample: peripheral blood. The DNA of the CDR3 is TGTGCCAGCAGTGAGTTCGGACAGTGGAATCAGCCCCAGCATTTT. Its translation: CASSEFGQWNQPQHF.